Below, one TCR beta chain is given with its context. This sample is part of a study of cytomegalovirus exposure and HLA in healthy donors. Profiling relied on immunoSEQ multiplex PCR, and the TCRdb table lists in-frame clones only, not all of them. The sample consists of 250,000 to 400,000 clones, around 90% of them appearing once. Germline V gives CDR1 LNHDA, CDR2 SQIVND (reference sequence). CDR3 length: 16 residues. The V end was cut by 2 bases, the J end by 8 bases, with 18 bases between. The rearrangement links TRBV19 to TRBJ1-4; a weak D match, TRBD1 (6 bases). The sequenced sample was PBMCs. The receptor's source is a man between 25 and 39 years old in good health and CMV-seronegative. This CDR3 reads CASSIPSGWGREKLFF. CDR3 coding DNA: TGTGCCAGTAGTATACCCTCGGGGTGGGGGCGCGAAAAACTGTTTTTT.